The 30 T cell receptor beta chains below all came from one sample that was sequenced in a study of blood T cell repertoires in COVID-19. Assay used: immunoSEQ multiplex PCR; TCRdb lists only in-frame clones, some missing. The profile shows 160,000 or so clones, roughly 89% of them singletons. The source material was peripheral blood. All receptors come from a woman aged 70 to 79 with COVID-19, enrolled during active disease.

This sequence joins TRBV12-3 or TRBV12-4 and TRBJ2-2; D unresolved. Trimming cost V 3 bases and J 3 bases, with 5 bases left between them. This CDR3 spans 13 amino acids. Written as DNA, the CDR3 is TGTGCCAGCAGTTTCCTATACACCGGGGAGCTGTTTTTT. This sequence encodes CASSFLYTGELFF.

In DNA form, the CDR3 reads TGCGCCAGCAGCCTGACTAGCGGGGTAGAGACCCAGTACTTC. Amino acids: CASSLTSGVETQYF. V usage is TRBV5-1 and J usage is TRBJ2-5; 11 positions agree with TRBD2. The CDR3 totals 14 residues. With V trimmed by 4 bases and J by 4 bases, 3 bases remained unmatched. Looked up from germline, CDR1 is SGHRS and CDR2 is YFSETQ.

The gene calls are TRBV7-2 and TRBJ2-7, with D possibly being TRBD1 (5 bases). The germline CDR1 and CDR2 sequences are SGHTA and FQGNSA. The CDR3 is 12 amino acids. Trimming cost V 2 bases and J 6 bases, with 8 bases left between them. The CDR3 bases are TGTGCCAGCAGCTTAATTAGGGGCGAGCAGTACTTC. Its protein product is CASSLIRGEQYF.

V and J are TRBV5-1 and TRBJ1-3, with 8 positions matching TRBD1. In germline, CDR1 is SGHRS, CDR2 YFSETQ. The J segment lost 0 bases and the V segment lost 0 bases, leaving 8 bases of the junction unmatched. CDR3 length equals 18 residues. DNA for the CDR3: TGCGCCAGCAGCTTGGCCGGGGGACAGGACGGCTCTGGAAACACCATATATTTT. Translated, it gives CASSLAGGQDGSGNTIYF.

The chain recombines TRBV12-3 or TRBV12-4 with TRBJ2-5, with 8 bases aligning to TRBD2. V shed 6 bases and J 4 bases; nucleotides not matched to a gene: 1. The CDR3 length is 12 residues. This CDR3 is CASSGLAETQYF. The CDR3 coding sequence is TGTGCCAGCAGCGGACTAGCAGAGACCCAGTACTTC.

This chain connects TRBV7-2 to TRBJ1-1, with D maybe TRBD1 (5 bases). Germline V lookup: CDR1 SGHTA, CDR2 FQGNSA. V lost 5 bases, J lost 0 bases, and 13 bases lay in between. The CDR3 extends over 15 amino acids. The chain's CDR3 is CASSPSRVMNTEAFF. The CDR3 DNA follows: TGTGCCAGCAGCCCGAGCAGGGTCATGAACACTGAAGCTTTCTTT.

V and J are TRBV4-2 and TRBJ2-1; 11 bases fit TRBD2. CDR1 is LGHNA and CDR2 is YNFKEQ in the germline V gene. The CDR3 is 15 amino acids. V dropped 6 bases and J dropped 5; count of bases not matched to a gene: 6. The CDR3 DNA reads as TGTGCCAGCAGTTTACCGACTAGCGGGGACAATGAGCAGTTCTTC. As protein: CASSLPTSGDNEQFF.

This chain uses TRBV7-2 with TRBJ2-7, with D perhaps TRBD1 (6 bases). Germline V lookup: CDR1 SGHTA, CDR2 FQGNSA. The CDR3 has 15 amino acids. With 1 base removed from V and 0 bases from J, the gap between germline ends came to 10 bases. The DNA of the CDR3 is TGTGCCAGCAGCTTAGTGGGGACAAACTCCTACGAGCAGTACTTC. Protein sequence: CASSLVGTNSYEQYF.

The V and J genes are TRBV5-1 and TRBJ1-3; D not resolved. The CDR3 is 15 residues long. V was shortened by 0 bases and J by 0 bases, with 7 bases between the two germline ends. The germline V gene encodes CDR1 SGHRS and CDR2 YFSETQ. CDR3 nucleotide sequence: TGCGCCAGCAGCTTGGCCCAGTCCTCTGGAAACACCATATATTTT. It yields the protein CASSLAQSSGNTIYF.

The chain combines TRBV28 with TRBJ2-7; perhaps TRBD1 as D (5 bases). The CDR3 is 13 residues long. Trimming shortened V by 7 bases and J by 1 base, and 11 bases separated the two germline ends. Germline V gene lookup returns CDR1 MDHEN and CDR2 SYDVKM. The CDR3 loop is CASNDHRSYEQYF. The CDR3 coding sequence is TGTGCCAGCAACGACCACAGGTCCTACGAGCAGTACTTC.

This clone was recorded a few times. The rearrangement uses TRBV11-2 and TRBJ2-1; 9 nucleotides agree with TRBD2. With 6 bases clipped from V and 10 bases from J, the junction kept 4 bases outside the gene matches. The CDR3 is 12 residues long. Looked up from germline, CDR1 is SGHAT and CDR2 is FQNNGV. The CDR3 reads CASRLTSGEQFF. The CDR3 nucleotides are TGTGCCAGCAGACTGACTAGCGGCGAGCAGTTCTTC.

The count of this clone is one. V and J are TRBV27 and TRBJ2-3; the D is unclear. The germline V and J ends were trimmed by 4 bases and 5 bases, with 16 bases remaining between them. The CDR3 spans 15 residues. CDR1 is MNHEY and CDR2 is SMNVEV in the germline V gene (reference sequence). CDR3 residues: CASSSWSGPQDTQYF. The CDR3 DNA is TGTGCCAGCAGTTCCTGGTCAGGCCCACAAGATACGCAGTATTTT.

This chain joins TRBV5-1 and TRBJ2-1; 9 bases are shared with TRBD2. Trimming cost V 1 base and J 3 bases; bases outside gene matches: 5. CDR1 is SGHRS and CDR2 is YFSETQ in the germline V gene. The CDR3 loop spans 16 amino acids. The CDR3, as DNA: TGCGCCAGCAGCTTGTATGGCGGGGGGGTCTACAATGAGCAGTTCTTC. Translating gives CASSLYGGGVYNEQFF.

V and J are TRBV25-1 and TRBJ1-6, with TRBD1 matching 8 bases. Trimming cost V 4 bases and J 0 bases; bases outside gene matches: 2. Germline CDR1 MGHDK, CDR2 SYGVNS. The CDR3 consists of 16 residues. CDR3 amino acids: CASSGDRGSYNSPLHF. The DNA of the CDR3 is TGTGCCAGCAGTGGCGACAGGGGCTCCTATAATTCACCCCTCCACTTT. Full variable domain (outside the CDR3, taken from reference TRBV25-1 and TRBJ1-6): EADIYQTPRYLVIGTGKKITLECSQTMGHDKMYWYQQDPGMELHLIHYSYGVNSTEKGDLSSESTVSRIRTEHFPLTLESARPSHTSQYLCASSGDRGSYNSPLHFGNGTRLTVT.

This rearrangement joins TRBV19 to TRBJ1-5; perhaps TRBD1 as D (6 bases). Germline V gene data show CDR1 as LNHDA and CDR2 as SQIVND (reference sequence). The CDR3 is 14 amino acids. V lost 5 bases and J 3 bases, leaving 11 bases between the germline ends. CDR3 amino acids: CASSVGDNNQPQHF. For the CDR3, the DNA is TGTGCCAGTAGTGTTGGGGACAACAATCAGCCCCAGCATTTT.

The chain combines TRBV3-1 (or the pseudogene TRBV3-2) with TRBJ2-7; 8 bases fit TRBD2. The CDR3 totals 15 residues. Germline V gene sequence: CDR1 LGHDT, CDR2 YNNKEL (reference sequence). J gave up 7 bases and V 1 base, and 9 bases lay outside the gene matches. CDR3 nucleotides: TGTGCCAGCAGCCAAGGTACTAGCGGTCTGAGGGAGCAGTACTTC. Translation: CASSQGTSGLREQYF.

The chain couples TRBV4-1 to TRBJ2-1, with TRBD2 matching 8 bases. Germline CDR1 is MGHRA and CDR2 is YSYEKL. The CDR3 spans 16 residues. The ends lost 7 bases at V and 6 bases at J; junction bases unmatched: 14. CDR3 in DNA: TGCGCCAGCAAGAACCCCCAGCGGGAGCCGTTCAATGAGCAGTTCTTC. Translating gives CASKNPQREPFNEQFF.

The chain links TRBV19 to TRBJ2-6, with D unclear. Germline CDR1 LNHDA, CDR2 SQIVND (reference sequence). The germline V and J ends were trimmed by 1 base and 0 bases, with 10 bases remaining between them. This CDR3 comprises 17 residues. CDR3 nucleotides: TGTGCCAGTAGTATAGCACCGGTGCCCTCTGGGGCCAACGTCCTGACTTTC. Its protein product is CASSIAPVPSGANVLTF.

The CDR3 protein is CASSEALQGNEKLFF. The CDR3 bases are TGTGCCAGCAGTGAAGCGCTACAGGGCAATGAAAAACTGTTTTTT. This chain connects TRBV2 to TRBJ1-4; D possibly corresponds to TRBD1 (6 bases). CDR1 and CDR2 (germline): SNHLY, FYNNEI. The CDR3 sequence is 15 residues long. Trimming left V 0 bases short and J 5 bases short, with 10 bases between.

V gene TRBV5-5 combines with J gene TRBJ2-7; 9 bases are a match to TRBD1. CDR1 is SGHKS and CDR2 is YYEKEE in the germline V gene (reference sequence). This CDR3 is built from 15 residues. Trimming at V came to 2 bases and at J to 3 bases, leaving 6 bases not matched to a gene. CDR3 region: CASSFRPGQGYEQYF. DNA for the CDR3: TGTGCCAGCAGCTTCCGACCGGGACAGGGCTACGAGCAGTACTTC.

The chain carries TRBV2 and TRBJ1-1, with D perhaps matching TRBD1 (5 bases). V lost 8 bases and J lost 0, with 10 bases in between. Per the germline V gene, CDR1 is SNHLY and CDR2 is FYNNEI. This CDR3 has 13 amino acids. The chain's CDR3 is CASLTGMNTEAFF. CDR3 nucleotide sequence: TGTGCCAGCCTAACAGGAATGAACACTGAAGCTTTCTTT. The whole variable domain, filled in from reference TRBV2 and TRBJ1-1, reads EPEVTQTPSHQVTQMGQEVILRCVPISNHLYFYWYRQILGQKVEFLVSFYNNEISEKSEIFDDQFSVERPDGSNFTLKIRSTKLEDSAMYFCASLTGMNTEAFFGQGTRLTVV.

This rearrangement joins TRBV5-1 to TRBJ2-1, with 11 bases matching TRBD1. Germline V lookup: CDR1 SGHRS, CDR2 YFSETQ. The CDR3 consists of 15 residues. Unmatched junction bases numbered 4, after V lost 4 bases and J lost 4 bases. CDR3 loop: CASSPGQGAYNEQFF. DNA for the CDR3: TGCGCCAGCAGCCCAGGACAGGGGGCTTACAATGAGCAGTTCTTC. Full variable domain (missing parts from reference TRBV5-1 and TRBJ2-1): KAGVTQTPRYLIKTRGQQVTLSCSPISGHRSVSWYQQTPGQGLQFLFEYFSETQRNKGNFPGRFSGRQFSNSRSEMNVSTLELGDSALYLCASSPGQGAYNEQFFGPGTRLTVL.

V is TRBV7-9 and J is TRBJ1-2; D is perhaps TRBD1 (5 bases). Trimming removed 4 bases from V and 3 bases from J, with 15 bases in between. The CDR3 loop spans 15 amino acids. In germline, CDR1 is SEHNR, CDR2 FQNEAQ (reference sequence). The CDR3: CASSYGVDSYYGYTF. The CDR3 nucleotides are TGTGCCAGCAGCTACGGTGTAGACAGTTACTATGGCTACACCTTC.

J is TRBJ2-1 and V is TRBV5-1, with 9 nucleotides matching TRBD1. The V gene end was trimmed by 4 bases and the J gene end by 6 bases; junction bases not matched to a gene: 8. Germline CDR1 SGHRS, CDR2 YFSETQ. The CDR3 contains 15 residues. The CDR3 region has the DNA TGCGCCAGCAGCATGGTAGGGACAGGGCTCAATGAGCAGTTCTTC. Amino acids: CASSMVGTGLNEQFF.

The chain has TRBV6-5 and TRBJ1-4; 7 bases match TRBD1. V was clipped by 5 bases and J by 5 bases; unmatched bases: 5. Germline lookup yields CDR1 MNHEY and CDR2 SVGAGI. This CDR3 has 14 amino acids. CDR3 protein: CASSTPDRNEKLFF. CDR3 bases: TGTGCCAGCAGTACCCCGGACAGGAATGAAAAACTGTTTTTT.

The chain combines TRBV6-5 with TRBJ2-5; D unclear. Germline loops: CDR1 MNHEY, CDR2 SVGAGI. The CDR3 extends over 14 amino acids. Deletions cut 0 bases from V and 2 bases from J, with 7 bases between. The CDR3 loop is CASSYSRGQETQYF. In DNA form, the CDR3 reads TGTGCCAGCAGTTACTCCAGAGGTCAAGAGACCCAGTACTTC.

The V call is TRBV7-8, the J call TRBJ1-2; 8 positions agree with TRBD1. Germline loops: CDR1 SGHVS, CDR2 FQNEAQ. The CDR3 is 16 residues long. V was pared by 6 bases and J by 3 bases, with 12 bases of the junction left unmatched. The CDR3 DNA reads as TGTGCCAGCAGACTATTCACAGGGGGAATAGACTATGGCTACACCTTC. Its translation is CASRLFTGGIDYGYTF.

This chain connects TRBV6-5 to TRBJ1-6, with TRBD1 identical over 9 bases. The CDR3 sequence is 14 residues long. Germline V CDR1 and CDR2: MNHEY, SVGAGI. The J segment lost 6 bases and the V segment lost 6 bases, leaving 3 bases of the junction unmatched. In nucleotides, the CDR3 is TGTGCCAGCAGGGGGGGACAGGGTAATTCACCCCTCCACTTT. Translating it yields CASRGGQGNSPLHF.

The sample holds a few counts of this clone. The chain couples TRBV2 to TRBJ1-1; possible D gene TRBD1, 6 bases. Germline lookup yields CDR1 SNHLY and CDR2 FYNNEI. The V and J ends lost 3 bases and 5 bases respectively, with 13 bases between them. This CDR3 has 14 amino acids. CDR3: CASSDTGRETEAFF. CDR3 DNA: TGTGCCAGCAGTGATACAGGGAGGGAGACTGAAGCTTTCTTT.

This clone was found a few times. The V gene is TRBV30, the J gene TRBJ1-2, with 7 bases aligning to TRBD1. Per the germline V gene, CDR1 is GTSNPN and CDR2 is SVGIG (reference sequence). V lost 1 base to trimming and J lost 3 bases; unmatched junction nucleotides: 2. CDR3 length equals 13 residues. The CDR3 loop reads CAWSGGGDYGYTF. The CDR3 bases are TGTGCCTGGAGTGGAGGGGGCGACTATGGCTACACCTTC. The whole variable domain, filled in from reference TRBV30 and TRBJ1-2, reads SQTIHQWPATLVQPVGSPLSLECTVEGTSNPNLYWYRQAAGRGLQLLFYSVGIGQISSEVPQNLSASRPQDRQFILSSKKLLLSDSGFYLCAWSGGGDYGYTFGSGTRLTVV.